The rows below give T cell receptor beta chains drawn from one sample of a study of blood T cell repertoires in COVID-19. Here immunoSEQ multiplex PCR was the method, and the copy in TCRdb shows in-frame clones only, minus some. The sample gives 30,000 or so clones, about 86% of which show up once; 24% is in the top ten. Sequenced sample: peripheral blood. The receptor source for this set is a human donor with active COVID-19. The donor label of this sample is uncertain. CDR3s include the opening cysteine and the closing phenylalanine or tryptophan. Each record gives: J gene, clone size, V gene, D gene, CDR3 DNA, CDR3 protein. D genes are given only for firm matches. Not all rows give a size; the values are once, few, many and, for expanded clones, a class.

>TRBJ1-1|NA|TRBV5-1|TRBD1
TGCGCCAGCAGCTTCCAGGGGGCTAGGACTGAAGCTTTCTTT
CASSFQGARTEAFF
>TRBJ1-2|NA|TRBV11-3|TRBD1
TGTGCCAGCAGCGGCCCCAGGGGGCGCGAGACCAATGGCTACACCTTC
CASSGPRGRETNGYTF
>TRBJ2-1|NA|TRBV28|NA
TGTGCCAGCAGTTCTCTTCAACAGGGCCCCCGTTCCTACAATGAGCAGTTCTTC
CASSSLQQGPRSYNEQFF
>TRBJ2-7|NA|TRBV30|NA
TGTGCCTGGAGTGACCAGGTCTCCTACGAGCAGTACTTC
CAWSDQVSYEQYF
>TRBJ2-1|NA|TRBV6-2/TRBV6-3|TRBD2
TGTGCCAGCAGTTACGTCAGCGGGGGGATTAGGGATGAGCAGTTCTTC
CASSYVSGGIRDEQFF
>TRBJ2-7|NA|TRBV3-1/TRBV3-2|TRBD2
TGTGCCAGCAGCGCAAAACCGGGACTAGCGGGAGTCCACGAGCAGTACTTC
CASSAKPGLAGVHEQYF
>TRBJ1-2|NA|TRBV2|NA
TGTGCCAGCAGTGAGTCCTCTAACTATGGCTACACCTTC
CASSESSNYGYTF
>TRBJ2-2|NA|TRBV3-1/TRBV3-2|NA
TGTGCCAGCAGCCAAGATCCCTGGGGGGGCAGAAACACCGGGGAGCTGTTTTTT
CASSQDPWGGRNTGELFF
>TRBJ1-2|few|TRBV9|NA
TGTGCCAGCAGCGTAGGGGACATAGGGGGCTACACCTTC
CASSVGDIGGYTF
>TRBJ1-5|NA|TRBV28|NA
TGTGCCAGCAGTGTCTACTGGTCCAATAGCAATCAGCCCCAGCATTTT
CASSVYWSNSNQPQHF
>TRBJ2-3|NA|TRBV24-1|NA
TGTGCCACCAGTGACCTGGACTCACCAGATACGCAGTATTTT
CATSDLDSPDTQYF
>TRBJ1-2|NA|TRBV19|NA
TGTGCCAGTACCACCGGTGGGGCGGGGTTGGGCTACACCTTC
CASTTGGAGLGYTF
>TRBJ2-2|NA|TRBV6-6|NA
TGTGCCAGCAGTCCCCGACTACATCCGGGAGGAATGGGGGCCCTAAACACCGGGGAGCTGTTTTTT
CASSPRLHPGGMGALNTGELFF
>TRBJ1-1|NA|TRBV10-1|NA
TGCGCCAGCAGTGAGACAGGGAGCACTGAAGCTTTCTTT
CASSETGSTEAFF
>TRBJ2-3|once|TRBV4-2|TRBD2
TGTGCCAGCAGCCAAGATGGGAACTCCGGGACTAGCGGGGGGCCCACAGATACGCAGTATTTT
CASSQDGNSGTSGGPTDTQYF
>TRBJ2-3|few|TRBV12-5|NA
TGTGCTAGTGGGCCTACTATACGAACGGATACGCAGTATTTT
CASGPTIRTDTQYF
>TRBJ2-4|once|TRBV27|TRBD1
TGTGCCAGCAGTTTAGTCGGACAGGGCTCTGGGGTACTAGCCAAAAACATTCAGTACTTC
CASSLVGQGSGVLAKNIQYF
>TRBJ1-3|NA|TRBV15|NA
TGTGCCACCAGCTCGCGAGTTTCTGGAAACACCATATATTTT
CATSSRVSGNTIYF
>TRBJ1-4|NA|TRBV21-1|NA
TGTGCCAGCAGTAAGACAGGGGATAGGAATGAAAAACTGTTTTTT
CASSKTGDRNEKLFF
>TRBJ2-7|few|TRBV14|TRBD1
TGTGCCAGCAGCAGGACAGGGGTAGGCGAGCAGTACTTC
CASSRTGVGEQYF
>TRBJ2-5|NA|TRBV21-1|NA
TGTGCCAGCAGTCCAGCGGGGGCCCTTTGGGAGACCCAGTACTTC
CASSPAGALWETQYF
>TRBJ1-4|NA|TRBV5-1|NA
TGCGCCAGCAGCTTGATCGAGGGGGTCGTCGGTGAAAAACTGTTTTTT
CASSLIEGVVGEKLFF
>TRBJ2-7|few|TRBV6-5|TRBD1
TGTGCCAGCAGTCCCAACAGGGGGCCCTACGAGCAGTACTTC
CASSPNRGPYEQYF
>TRBJ2-2|once|TRBV9|NA
TGTGCCAGCAGCGTAGATATCGGGGAGCTGTTTTTT
CASSVDIGELFF
>TRBJ1-6|NA|TRBV5-6|TRBD1
TGTGCCAGCAGCCTCGGACAGGGGGGGAGGTCACCCCTCCACTTT
CASSLGQGGRSPLHF
>TRBJ2-7|NA|TRBV7-2|TRBD2
TGTGCCAGCAGCGGCGCGGCCCAGCGGGGCCAGTACGAGCAGTACTTC
CASSGAAQRGQYEQYF
>TRBJ1-2|NA|TRBV21-1|NA
TGTGCCAGCAGCCCCCCGGGGGGCTTTAAATGCTATGGCTACACCTTC
CASSPPGGFKCYGYTF
>TRBJ2-5|once|TRBV6-2/TRBV6-3|TRBD2
TGTGCCAGCAGTTACAGAGCGGGGGCGCCCGAAGAGACCCAGTACTTC
CASSYRAGAPEETQYF
>TRBJ2-7|NA|TRBV7-8|NA
TGTGCCAGCAGCTTAGAAAATAGCCCCGAGCAGTACTTC
CASSLENSPEQYF
>TRBJ2-1|NA|TRBV5-8|TRBD2
TGTGCCAGCAGGCACGGTAGCGGGAATTACAATGAGCAGTTCTTC
CASRHGSGNYNEQFF
>TRBJ2-3|NA|TRBV4-1|TRBD1
TGCGCCAGCAGCCAAGATCAGTGGGACAGGGTGGCTGAGGGTACGCAGTATTTT
CASSQDQWDRVAEGTQYF
>TRBJ1-4|medium-sized|TRBV10-2|NA
TGCGCCAGCAGAGAGGGAAATCGGGCTAATGAAAAACTGTTTTTT
CASREGNRANEKLFF
>TRBJ2-1|NA|TRBV6-1|TRBD2
TGTGCCAGCAGTGAAGTCTGGGGTGGGACTAGCAATGAGCAGTTCTTC
CASSEVWGGTSNEQFF
>TRBJ2-1|NA|TRBV19|TRBD2
TGTGCCAGTAGTACCCAGCGGACTAGCGGTAACAATGAGCAGTTCTTC
CASSTQRTSGNNEQFF
>TRBJ1-5|NA|TRBV19|NA
TGTGCCAGTAATCAGCTAGCGGGTGGCAATCAGCCCCAGCATTTT
CASNQLAGGNQPQHF
>TRBJ2-3|NA|TRBV11-3|NA
TGTGCCAGCAGCTTAGCGGTCAGCACAGATACGCAGTATTTT
CASSLAVSTDTQYF
>TRBJ1-6|NA|TRBV18|NA
TGTGCCAGCTCACCGCCAGGGGAGAATTCACCCCTCCACTTT
CASSPPGENSPLHF
>TRBJ1-5|NA|TRBV4-1|NA
TGCGCCAGCAGCCAATATCCAGGGAAGTTTAGCAATCAGCCCCAGCATTTT
CASSQYPGKFSNQPQHF
>TRBJ2-7|NA|TRBV7-2|TRBD2
TGTGCCAGCAGCTTACTAGCGGGGTCCCACGAGCAGTACTTC
CASSLLAGSHEQYF
>TRBJ2-5|NA|TRBV4-2|NA
TGTGCCAGCAGCCAAGAAAACGCCGGAGAGACCCAGTACTTC
CASSQENAGETQYF
>TRBJ2-7|NA|TRBV6-2/TRBV6-3|TRBD1
TGTGCCAGCAGTTACCCACAGGGGCACGAGCAGTACTTC
CASSYPQGHEQYF
>TRBJ2-1|NA|TRBV10-3|NA
TGTGCCAGCCAGCGGTATGAGGGGGGGGAGCAGTTCTTC
CASQRYEGGEQFF
>TRBJ1-2|NA|TRBV28|TRBD1
TGTGCCAGCAGGCCACAGGGGGCCACTAACTATGGCTACACCTTC
CASRPQGATNYGYTF
>TRBJ2-1|NA|TRBV4-2|TRBD2
TGTGCCAGCAGCCAAGATAGGAGCGGGGGTTTAAGGAATGAGCAGTTCTTC
CASSQDRSGGLRNEQFF
>TRBJ1-2|few|TRBV7-2|NA
TGTGCCAGCAGCCTCGGCAGGTCCCGTTTTAACTATGGCTACACCTTC
CASSLGRSRFNYGYTF
>TRBJ2-5|few|TRBV6-6|TRBD1
TGTGCCAGCAGTCAGACAGGGTCTCAAGAGACCCAGTACTTC
CASSQTGSQETQYF
>TRBJ1-2|few|TRBV7-9|TRBD1
TGTGCCAGCAGCTCCAGGGGGCTGGGCTACACCTTC
CASSSRGLGYTF